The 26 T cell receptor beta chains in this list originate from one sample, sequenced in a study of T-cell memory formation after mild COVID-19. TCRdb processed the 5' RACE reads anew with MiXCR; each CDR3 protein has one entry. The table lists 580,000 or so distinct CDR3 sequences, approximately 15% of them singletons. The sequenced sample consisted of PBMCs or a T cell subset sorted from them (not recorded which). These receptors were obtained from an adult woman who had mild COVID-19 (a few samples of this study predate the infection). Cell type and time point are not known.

The CDR3 coding sequence is TGTGCCACCGACACACGCAGCCCCGGGAACTACGAGCAGTACTTC. It is translated as CATDTRSPGNYEQYF. The V gene is TRBV7-9, the J gene TRBJ2-7, with D maybe TRBD2 (5 bases). CDR1 and CDR2 from the germline V gene are SEHNR and FQNEAQ (reference sequence). This CDR3 spans 15 amino acids. V shed 10 bases and J shed 3 bases, with 22 bases lying between them.

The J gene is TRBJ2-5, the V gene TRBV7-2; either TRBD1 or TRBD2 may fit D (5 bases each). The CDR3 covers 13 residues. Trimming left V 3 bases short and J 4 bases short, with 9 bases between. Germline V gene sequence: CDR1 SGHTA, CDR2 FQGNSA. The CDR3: CASSFTGPETQYF. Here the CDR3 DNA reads TGTGCCAGCAGCTTTACGGGGCCAGAGACCCAGTACTTC.

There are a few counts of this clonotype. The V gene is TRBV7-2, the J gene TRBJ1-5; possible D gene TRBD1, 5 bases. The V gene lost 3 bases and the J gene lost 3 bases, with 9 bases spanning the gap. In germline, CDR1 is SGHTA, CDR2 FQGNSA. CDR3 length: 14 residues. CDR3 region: CASSLTVINQPQHF. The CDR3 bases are TGTGCCAGCAGCTTGACAGTTATCAATCAGCCCCAGCATTTT.

The CDR3 region is CASSLGRVSNQPQHF. For the CDR3, the DNA is TGTGCCAGCAGTTTGGGCAGGGTGAGCAATCAGCCCCAGCATTTT. J is TRBJ1-5 and V is TRBV12-3 or TRBV12-4; TRBD1 is a possible D gene (5 bases). CDR3 size: 15 residues. Trimming left V 3 bases short and J 1 base short, with 10 bases between.

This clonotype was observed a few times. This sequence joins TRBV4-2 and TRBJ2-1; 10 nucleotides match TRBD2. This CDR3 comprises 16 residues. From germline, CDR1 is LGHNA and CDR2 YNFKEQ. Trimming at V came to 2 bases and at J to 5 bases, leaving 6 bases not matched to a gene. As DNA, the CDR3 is TGTGCCAGCAGCCAAAGCGGGAGGGCCACTAACAATGAGCAGTTCTTC. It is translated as CASSQSGRATNNEQFF.

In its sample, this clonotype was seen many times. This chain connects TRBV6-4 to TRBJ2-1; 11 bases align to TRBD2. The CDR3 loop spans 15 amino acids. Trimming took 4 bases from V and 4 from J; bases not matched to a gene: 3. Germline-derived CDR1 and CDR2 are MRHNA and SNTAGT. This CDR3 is CASSAGTSGYNEQFF. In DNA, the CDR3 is TGTGCCAGCAGTGCCGGGACTAGCGGTTACAATGAGCAGTTCTTC.

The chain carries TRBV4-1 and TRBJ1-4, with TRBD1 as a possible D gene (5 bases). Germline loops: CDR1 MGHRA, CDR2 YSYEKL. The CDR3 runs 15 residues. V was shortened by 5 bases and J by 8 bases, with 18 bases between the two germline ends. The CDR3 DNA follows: TGCGCCAGCAGCTTTACCGGGACCGCGTACGAAAAACTGTTTTTT. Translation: CASSFTGTAYEKLFF.

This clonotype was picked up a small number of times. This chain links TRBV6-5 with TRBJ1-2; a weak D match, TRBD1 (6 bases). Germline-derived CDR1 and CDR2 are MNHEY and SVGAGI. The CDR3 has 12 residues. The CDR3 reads CAATSGGNGYTF. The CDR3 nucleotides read TGTGCTGCTACCTCGGGGGGCAATGGCTACACCTTC.

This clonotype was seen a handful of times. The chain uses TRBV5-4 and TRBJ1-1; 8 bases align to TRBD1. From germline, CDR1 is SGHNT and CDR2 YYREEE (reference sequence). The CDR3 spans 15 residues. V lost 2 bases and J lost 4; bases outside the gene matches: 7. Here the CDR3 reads CASSLPGQGATEAFF. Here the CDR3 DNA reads TGTGCCAGCAGCTTACCTGGACAGGGCGCCACTGAAGCTTTCTTT.

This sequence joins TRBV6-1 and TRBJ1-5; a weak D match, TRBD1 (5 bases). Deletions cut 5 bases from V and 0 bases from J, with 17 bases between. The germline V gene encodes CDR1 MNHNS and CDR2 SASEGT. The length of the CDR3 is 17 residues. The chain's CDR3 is CASSSDPGTHSNQPQHF. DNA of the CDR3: TGTGCCAGCAGTTCAGACCCCGGGACCCATAGCAATCAGCCCCAGCATTTT.

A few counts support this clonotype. The CDR3, as DNA: TGTGCCACCAGTCCGGGACAGGCCTCCTACGAGCAGTACTTC. Translated: CATSPGQASYEQYF. The rearrangement joins TRBV24-1 to TRBJ2-7, with 8 bases fitting TRBD1. V dropped 6 bases and J dropped 0; count of bases not matched to a gene: 3. Germline CDR1 reads KGHDR; CDR2 reads SFDVKD. This CDR3 comprises 14 residues.

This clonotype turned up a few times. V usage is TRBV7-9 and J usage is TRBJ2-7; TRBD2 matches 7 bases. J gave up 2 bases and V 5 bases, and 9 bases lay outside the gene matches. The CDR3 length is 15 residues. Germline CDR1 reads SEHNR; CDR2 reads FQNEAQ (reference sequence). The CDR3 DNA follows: TGTGCCAGCAGCACCCACCAGACTAGCACCTACGAGCAGTACTTC. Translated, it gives CASSTHQTSTYEQYF.

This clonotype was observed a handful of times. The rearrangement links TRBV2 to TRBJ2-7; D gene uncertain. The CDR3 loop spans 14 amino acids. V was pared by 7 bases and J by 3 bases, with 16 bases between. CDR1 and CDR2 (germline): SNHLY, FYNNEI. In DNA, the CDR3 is TGTGCCAGCATATCGATTGAAGAGTTCTACGAGCAGTACTTC. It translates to CASISIEEFYEQYF.

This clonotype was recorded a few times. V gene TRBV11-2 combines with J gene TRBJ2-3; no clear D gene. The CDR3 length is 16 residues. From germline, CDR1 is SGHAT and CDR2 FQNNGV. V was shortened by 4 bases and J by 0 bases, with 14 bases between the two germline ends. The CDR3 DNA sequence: TGTGCCAGCAGCTCCCGGCTATCGGCGAGCACAGATACGCAGTATTTT. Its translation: CASSSRLSASTDTQYF.

The CDR3 DNA sequence: TGCGCCAGCGCCTCGGGACAGGATAGTAGGAGGCTCACCTACGAGCAGTACTTC. This codes for CASASGQDSRRLTYEQYF. The chain couples TRBV5-1 to TRBJ2-7, with 8 bases aligning to TRBD1. The CDR3 length is 18 residues. CDR1 is SGHRS and CDR2 is YFSETQ in the germline V gene. Trimming took 7 bases from V and 2 from J; bases not matched to a gene: 20.

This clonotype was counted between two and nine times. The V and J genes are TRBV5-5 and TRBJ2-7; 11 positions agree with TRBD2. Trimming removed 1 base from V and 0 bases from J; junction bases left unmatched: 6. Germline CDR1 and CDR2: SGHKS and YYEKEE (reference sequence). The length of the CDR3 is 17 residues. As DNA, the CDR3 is TGTGCCAGCAGCTTGCGGCTAGCGGGGGGCCGCTCCTACGAGCAGTACTTC. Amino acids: CASSLRLAGGRSYEQYF.

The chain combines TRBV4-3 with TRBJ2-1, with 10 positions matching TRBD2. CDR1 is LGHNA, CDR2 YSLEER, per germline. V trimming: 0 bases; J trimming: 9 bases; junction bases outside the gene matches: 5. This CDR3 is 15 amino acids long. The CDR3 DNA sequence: TGCGCCAGCAGCCAAGATGTGTCTAGCGGGAGTGAGCAGTTCTTC. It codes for CASSQDVSSGSEQFF.

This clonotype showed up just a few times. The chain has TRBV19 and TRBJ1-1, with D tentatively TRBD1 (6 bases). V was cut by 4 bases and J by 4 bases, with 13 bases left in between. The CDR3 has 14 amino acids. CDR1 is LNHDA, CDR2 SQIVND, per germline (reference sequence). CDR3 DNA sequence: TGTGCCAGTAGTACCTACCAGGGGTTCACTGAAGCTTTCTTT. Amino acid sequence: CASSTYQGFTEAFF. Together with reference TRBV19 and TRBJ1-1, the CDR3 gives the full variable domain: DGGITQSPKYLFRKEGQNVTLSCEQNLNHDAMYWYRQDPGQGLRLIYYSQIVNDFQKGDIAEGYSVSREKKESFPLTVTSAQKNPTAFYLCASSTYQGFTEAFFGQGTRLTVV.

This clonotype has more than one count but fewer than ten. This CDR3 reads CATSVGGDNSNQPQHF. The CDR3 DNA sequence: TGTGCCACCAGTGTTGGGGGAGACAATAGCAATCAGCCCCAGCATTTT. The chain has TRBV24-1 and TRBJ1-5, with D maybe TRBD1 (5 bases). The CDR3 covers 16 residues. CDR1 KGHDR and CDR2 SFDVKD come from the germline V gene. V lost 5 bases to trimming and J lost 0 bases, with 13 bases between them.

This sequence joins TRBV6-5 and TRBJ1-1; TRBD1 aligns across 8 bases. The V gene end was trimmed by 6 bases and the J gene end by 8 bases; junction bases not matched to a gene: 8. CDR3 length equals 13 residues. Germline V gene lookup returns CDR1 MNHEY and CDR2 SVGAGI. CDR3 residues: CASSDRGRSEAFF. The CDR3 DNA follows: TGTGCCAGCAGCGACAGGGGACGATCGGAAGCTTTCTTT.

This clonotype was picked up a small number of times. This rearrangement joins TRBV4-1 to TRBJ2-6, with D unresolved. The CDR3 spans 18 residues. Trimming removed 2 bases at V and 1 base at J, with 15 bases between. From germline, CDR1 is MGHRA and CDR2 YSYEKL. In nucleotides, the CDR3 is TGCGCCAGCAGCCAACTTGCGACCGTCCTGTCTGGGGCCAACGTCCTGACTTTC. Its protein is CASSQLATVLSGANVLTF.

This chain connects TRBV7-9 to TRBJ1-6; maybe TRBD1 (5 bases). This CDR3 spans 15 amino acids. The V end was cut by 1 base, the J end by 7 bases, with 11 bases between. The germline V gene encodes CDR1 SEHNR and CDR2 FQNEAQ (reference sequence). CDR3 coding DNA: TGTGCCAGCAGCTTAGGATCGGACATCAATTCACCCCTCCACTTT. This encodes CASSLGSDINSPLHF. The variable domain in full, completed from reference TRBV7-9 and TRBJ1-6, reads DTGVSQNPRHKITKRGQNVTFRCDPISEHNRLYWYRQTLGQGPEFLTYFQNEAQLEKSRLLSDRFSAERPKGSFSTLEIQRTEQGDSAMYLCASSLGSDINSPLHFGNGTRLTVT.

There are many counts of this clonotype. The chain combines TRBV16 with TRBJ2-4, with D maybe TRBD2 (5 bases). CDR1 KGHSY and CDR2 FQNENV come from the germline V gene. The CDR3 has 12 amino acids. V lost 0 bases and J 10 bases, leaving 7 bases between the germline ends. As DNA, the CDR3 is TGTGCCAGCAGCCAATCGAGCGGAATTCAGTACTTC. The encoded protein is CASSQSSGIQYF.

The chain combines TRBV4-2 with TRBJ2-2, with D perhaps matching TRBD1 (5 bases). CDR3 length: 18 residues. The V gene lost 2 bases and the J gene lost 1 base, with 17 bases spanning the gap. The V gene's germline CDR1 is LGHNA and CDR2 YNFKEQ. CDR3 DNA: TGTGCCAGCAGCCAAAGCACAGGATTTTGGGAGAACACCGGGGAGCTGTTTTTT. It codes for CASSQSTGFWENTGELFF.

The CDR3 DNA reads as TGTGCCAGCCGCGACAAGGGTGGAGGATCTGACGAGCAGTACTTC. Its protein is CASRDKGGGSDEQYF. V usage is TRBV6-2 or TRBV6-3 and J usage is TRBJ2-7, with a possible D match to TRBD2 (5 bases). Germline V CDR1 and CDR2: MNHEY, SVGEGT. V gave up 8 bases and J gave up 5 bases, with 22 bases separating them. CDR3 size: 15 residues.

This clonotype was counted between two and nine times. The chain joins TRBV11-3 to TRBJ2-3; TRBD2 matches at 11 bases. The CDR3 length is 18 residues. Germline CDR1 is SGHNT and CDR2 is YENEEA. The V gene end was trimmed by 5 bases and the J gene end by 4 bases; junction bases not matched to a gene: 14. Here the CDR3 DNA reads TGTGCCAGCAGCCTACCTAGGCTAGCGGGAGGTTCGGCAGATACGCAGTATTTT. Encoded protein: CASSLPRLAGGSADTQYF.